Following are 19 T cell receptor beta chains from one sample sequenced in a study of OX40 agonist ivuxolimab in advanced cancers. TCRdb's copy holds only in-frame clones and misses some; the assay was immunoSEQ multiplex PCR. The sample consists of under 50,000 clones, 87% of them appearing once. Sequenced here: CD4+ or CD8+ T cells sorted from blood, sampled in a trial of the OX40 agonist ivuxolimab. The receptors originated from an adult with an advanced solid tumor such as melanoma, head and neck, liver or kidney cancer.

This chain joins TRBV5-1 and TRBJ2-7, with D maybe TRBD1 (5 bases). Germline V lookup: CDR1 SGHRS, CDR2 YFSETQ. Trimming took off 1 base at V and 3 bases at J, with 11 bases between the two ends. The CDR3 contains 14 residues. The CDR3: CASSLLSDNYEQYF. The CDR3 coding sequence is TGCGCCAGCAGCTTGTTATCGGACAACTACGAGCAGTACTTC.

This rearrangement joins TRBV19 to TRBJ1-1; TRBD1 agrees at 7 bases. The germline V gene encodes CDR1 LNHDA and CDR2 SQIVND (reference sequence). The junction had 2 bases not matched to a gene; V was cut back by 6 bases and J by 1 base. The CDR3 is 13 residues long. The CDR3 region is CASRRTGNTEAFF. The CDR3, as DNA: TGTGCCAGTAGACGGACAGGGAACACTGAAGCTTTCTTT.

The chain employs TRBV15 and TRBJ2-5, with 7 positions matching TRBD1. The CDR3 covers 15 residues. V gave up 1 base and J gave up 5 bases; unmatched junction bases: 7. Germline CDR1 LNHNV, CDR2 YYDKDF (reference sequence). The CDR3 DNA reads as TGTGCCACCAGCAGAGTTAAGGGGGCAGGGGAGACCCAGTACTTC. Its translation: CATSRVKGAGETQYF.

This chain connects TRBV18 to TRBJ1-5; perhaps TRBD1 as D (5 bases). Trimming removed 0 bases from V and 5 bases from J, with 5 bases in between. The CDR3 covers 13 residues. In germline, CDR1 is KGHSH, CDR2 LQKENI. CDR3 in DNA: TGTGCCAGCTCACCACCGGGGGATCAGCCCCAGCATTTT. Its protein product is CASSPPGDQPQHF.

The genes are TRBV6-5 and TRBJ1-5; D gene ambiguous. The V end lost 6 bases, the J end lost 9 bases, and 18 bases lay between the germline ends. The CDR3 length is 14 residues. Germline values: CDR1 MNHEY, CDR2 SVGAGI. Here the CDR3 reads CASSWKGRGWPQHF. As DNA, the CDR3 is TGTGCCAGCAGCTGGAAGGGCCGCGGATGGCCCCAGCATTTT.

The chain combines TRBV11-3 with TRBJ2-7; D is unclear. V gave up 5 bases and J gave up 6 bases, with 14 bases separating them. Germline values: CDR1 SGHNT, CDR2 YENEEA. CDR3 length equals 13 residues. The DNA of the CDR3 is TGTGCCAGCAGCCATGGGCCCGCCGCCGAGCAGTACTTC. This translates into CASSHGPAAEQYF.

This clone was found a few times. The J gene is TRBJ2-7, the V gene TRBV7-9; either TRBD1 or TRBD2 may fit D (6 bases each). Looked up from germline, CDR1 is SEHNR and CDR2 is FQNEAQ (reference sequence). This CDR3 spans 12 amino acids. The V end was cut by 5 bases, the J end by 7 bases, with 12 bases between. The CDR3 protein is CASSHLGGEQYF. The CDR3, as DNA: TGTGCCAGCAGCCACCTAGGGGGGGAGCAGTACTTC.

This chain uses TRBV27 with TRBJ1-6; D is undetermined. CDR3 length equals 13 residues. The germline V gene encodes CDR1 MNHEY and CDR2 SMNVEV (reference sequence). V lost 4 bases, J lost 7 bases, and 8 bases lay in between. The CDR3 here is CASSSRENSPLHF. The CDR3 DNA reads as TGTGCCAGCAGTTCAAGGGAGAATTCACCCCTCCACTTT.

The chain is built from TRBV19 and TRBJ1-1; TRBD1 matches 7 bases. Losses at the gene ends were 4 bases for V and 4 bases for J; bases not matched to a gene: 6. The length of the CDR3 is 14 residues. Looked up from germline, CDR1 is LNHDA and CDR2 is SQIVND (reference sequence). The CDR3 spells CASSTRQGGTEAFF. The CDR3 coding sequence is TGTGCCAGTAGTACCCGACAGGGAGGCACTGAAGCTTTCTTT.

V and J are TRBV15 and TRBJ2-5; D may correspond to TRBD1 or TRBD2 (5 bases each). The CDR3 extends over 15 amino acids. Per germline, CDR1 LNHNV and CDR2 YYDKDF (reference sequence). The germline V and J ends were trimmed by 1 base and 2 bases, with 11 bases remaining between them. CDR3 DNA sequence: TGTGCCACCAGCAGAGCCTGGGACGGGCAAGAGACCCAGTACTTC. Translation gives CATSRAWDGQETQYF.

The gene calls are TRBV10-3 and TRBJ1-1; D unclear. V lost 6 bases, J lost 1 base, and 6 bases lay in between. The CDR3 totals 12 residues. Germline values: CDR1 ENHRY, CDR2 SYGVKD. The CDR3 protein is CAIRHPNTEAFF. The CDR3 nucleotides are TGTGCCATCAGACATCCGAACACTGAAGCTTTCTTT.

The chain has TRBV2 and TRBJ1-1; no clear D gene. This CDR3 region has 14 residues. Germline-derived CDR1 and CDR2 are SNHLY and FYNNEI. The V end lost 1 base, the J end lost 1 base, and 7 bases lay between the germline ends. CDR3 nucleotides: TGTGCCAGCAGTGAAGATGAGGGGAACACTGAAGCTTTCTTT. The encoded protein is CASSEDEGNTEAFF.

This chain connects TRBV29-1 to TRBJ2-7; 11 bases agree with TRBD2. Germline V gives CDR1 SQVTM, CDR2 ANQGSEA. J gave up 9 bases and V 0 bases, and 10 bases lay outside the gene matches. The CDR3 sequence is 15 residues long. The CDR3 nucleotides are TGCAGCGTTGAAGATCATAGCGGGGGGGCCGTTCCGCAGTACTTC. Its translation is CSVEDHSGGAVPQYF.

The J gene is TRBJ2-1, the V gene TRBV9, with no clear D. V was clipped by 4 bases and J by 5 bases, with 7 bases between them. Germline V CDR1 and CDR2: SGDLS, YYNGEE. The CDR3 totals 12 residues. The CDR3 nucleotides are TGTGCCAGCAGCTCTTATAACAATGAGCAGTTCTTC. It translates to CASSSYNNEQFF.

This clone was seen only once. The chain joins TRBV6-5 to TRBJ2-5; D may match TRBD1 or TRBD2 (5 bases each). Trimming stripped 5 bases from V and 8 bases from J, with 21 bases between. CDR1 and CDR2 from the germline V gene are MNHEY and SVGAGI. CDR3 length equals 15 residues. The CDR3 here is CASSNTGTHWETQYF. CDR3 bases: TGTGCCAGCAGTAATACCGGGACCCATTGGGAAACCCAGTACTTC.

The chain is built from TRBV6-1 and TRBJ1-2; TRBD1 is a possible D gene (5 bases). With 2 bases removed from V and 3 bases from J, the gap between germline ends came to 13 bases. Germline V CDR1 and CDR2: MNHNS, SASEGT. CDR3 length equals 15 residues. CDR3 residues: CASSEIRGWDYGYTF. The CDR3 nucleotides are TGTGCCAGCAGTGAAATCCGGGGCTGGGACTATGGCTACACCTTC.

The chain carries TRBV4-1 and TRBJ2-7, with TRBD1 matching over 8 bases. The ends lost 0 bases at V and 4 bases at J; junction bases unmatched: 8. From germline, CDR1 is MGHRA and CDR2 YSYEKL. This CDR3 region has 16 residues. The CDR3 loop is CASSQEGQGAIYEQYF. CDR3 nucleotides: TGCGCCAGCAGCCAAGAAGGGCAGGGGGCTATTTACGAGCAGTACTTC.

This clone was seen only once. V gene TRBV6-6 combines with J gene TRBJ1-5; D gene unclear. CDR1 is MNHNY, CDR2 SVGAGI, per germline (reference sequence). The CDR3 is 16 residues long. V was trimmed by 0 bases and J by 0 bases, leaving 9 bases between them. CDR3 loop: CASSYSKGYSNQPQHF. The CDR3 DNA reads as TGTGCCAGCAGTTACTCGAAAGGGTATAGCAATCAGCCCCAGCATTTT.

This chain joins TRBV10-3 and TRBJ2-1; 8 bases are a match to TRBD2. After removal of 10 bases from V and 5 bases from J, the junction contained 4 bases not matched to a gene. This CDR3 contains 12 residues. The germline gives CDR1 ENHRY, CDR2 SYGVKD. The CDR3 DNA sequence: TGTGCCACCACCGGGGGGGACAATGAGCAGTTCTTC. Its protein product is CATTGGDNEQFF.